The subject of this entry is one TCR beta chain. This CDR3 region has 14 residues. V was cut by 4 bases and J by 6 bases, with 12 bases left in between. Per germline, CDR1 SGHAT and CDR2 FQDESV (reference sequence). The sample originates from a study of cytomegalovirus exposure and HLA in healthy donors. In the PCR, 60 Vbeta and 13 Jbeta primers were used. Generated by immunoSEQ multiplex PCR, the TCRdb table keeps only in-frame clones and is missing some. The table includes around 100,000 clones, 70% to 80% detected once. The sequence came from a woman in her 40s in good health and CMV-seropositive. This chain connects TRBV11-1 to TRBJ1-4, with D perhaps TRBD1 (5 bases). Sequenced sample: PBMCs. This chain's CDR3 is CASSSRDMDEKLFF. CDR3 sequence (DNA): TGTGCCAGCAGCTCCAGGGATATGGATGAAAAACTGTTTTTT.